Detailed here is one TCR beta chain. Its antigen has not been determined. Base quality data are lacking; no much larger clone is found one base away. Libraries incorporated unique molecular identifier barcodes, which were used to quantify clonotypes. Qiagen AllPrep DNA/RNA Micro kits were used to isolate total RNA, and an Agilent TapeStation was used to check RNA quality. TCR beta libraries were built by 5' RACE: cDNA synthesis followed by two PCR steps using TCR beta constant-region gene-specific primers. An Illumina MiSeq platform was used to sequence the TCR beta libraries. Concerning the study's data processing: MIGEC, MiXCR and VDJtools were used for read processing. To get a clonotype's frequency, the unique molecular identifiers belonging to that clonotype were divided by all unique molecular identifiers in the sample. Nonfunctional TRBV genes classified in IMGT as pseudogenes or open reading frames, for example TRBV1, TRBV12-1 and TRBV21, were left out. TCRdb reprocessing: public reads trimmed at Q25 with fastp, clones called with MiXCR, in-frame beta chains kept. Each CDR3 protein gets just one entry, which takes the most common genes and DNA from the rows behind it. The V and J calls and clone size are TCRdb's, not the authors'. This sample comprises several thousand distinct CDR3 sequences, around 2.2% of them detected only once. The ten largest clones add up to approximately 70% of the sample.

The junction shows trimming of 6 bases on V and 1 base on J, and the gene matches do not reach 5 bases of it. CDR1 MDHEN and CDR2 SYDVKM are derived from the germline V gene. The CDR3 has 15 amino acids, counting the end cysteine and phenylalanine. CDR3 DNA only is kept here, 45 bases in frame from base 1. This record comes from a study of beta chain bispecific antibodies for T cell cancers (dated by TCRdb to the early 2020s). A note on the overall study: Healthy donor T cells were cocultured with T cell leukemia lines and bispecific antibodies, and TRBV sequencing of the surviving cells was then used to measure how much each TRBV family was depleted. Jurkat cells expressed surface TRBV12 (TRBV12-3), and HPB-ALL cells expressed surface TRBV5-5.

Summary of the overall study and its limitations: Each sequenced sample mixed leukemia cell line cells with normal T cells, and most targeted TRBV signal came from the leukemia cells rather than normal T cells. Cross-reactivity of the anti-TRBV5-5 antibody with TRBV5-6 was attributed to high sequence similarity between the two genes. Compared with anti-CD19, anti-TRBV5-5 exposure reduced TRBV5-5 signal by under 99% and the closely related TRBV5-6 by roughly 91%. Compared with anti-CD19, anti-TRBV12 exposure reduced the TRBV12-3 share of total TRBV signal by roughly 99%; TRBV12-4 fell about 38%, not significantly.

Per the publication, the treatment or condition label means: alpha-CD19 control bispecific (anti-CD19 x anti-CD3). T cells were expanded from blood mononuclear cells for roughly three days using either anti-CD3 antibody OKT3 or CD3/CD28 Dynabeads. Anti-CD19 bispecific antibody cocultures served as comparators for TRBV sequencing; in separate killing assays, anti-CD19 had no effect on Jurkat or HPB-ALL cells. The expanded T cells were grown in RPMI 1640 containing roughly 10% fetal bovine serum, recombinant human IL-2 (100 IU/ml) and IL-7 (around 5.4 ng/ml). For cocultures, some 50,000 normal T cells were combined with some 50,000 target cells and bispecific antibody in around 100 ul and incubated for about 17 hours at 37 degrees C. Each bispecific antibody was composed of two single-chain variable fragments, which were expressed in a single-chain diabody format with a His tag. The effector T cells were obtained from healthy human donors, with peripheral blood mononuclear cells isolated from leukapheresis samples by Ficoll density gradient centrifugation.

The specimen comprised T cells from a healthy donor cultured with Jurkat leukemia cells, sampled from a culture containing an anti-CD19 bispecific antibody. The chain uses TRBV28 and TRBJ2-3, and TRBD2 matches 9 of the central bases. The TCR sequence derives from a human donor in good health. Some clones in this sample may be carry-over from other donors' samples. The CDR3 has the sequence CASRKLAGGTDTQYF. The DNA sequence is TGTGCCAGCAGAAAACTAGCGGGCGGCACAGATACGCAGTATTTT.